Listed here are 11 T cell receptor beta chains from one sample, sequenced in a study of vaccination and CD4 T cells after COVID-19. For these receptors, no antigen is known. The treatment was: roughly 10-day PBMC culture with coronavirus spike peptide pools or control peptides (ViraFEST assay). Cultured CD4+ T-cell DNA underwent Oncomine TCR Beta short-read sequencing. MiXCR, run by TCRdb on the PCR reads, gives a single entry per CDR3 protein. In the table there are about 20,000 distinct CDR3 sequences, 50% of which are singletons. Sequences were obtained from CD4+ T cells from blood, cultured in vitro. These receptors originate from a human donor who had recovered from COVID-19.

J is TRBJ1-1 and V is TRBV11-2, with D possibly matching TRBD1 (5 bases). V lost 5 bases to trimming and J lost 0 bases, with 10 bases between them. The CDR3 is 14 amino acids. Per the germline V gene, CDR1 is SGHAT and CDR2 is FQNNGV. CDR3 amino acids: CASSQGGVNTEAFF. CDR3 DNA: TGTGCCAGCAGCCAAGGAGGGGTGAACACTGAAGCTTTCTTT.

This sequence joins TRBV4-2 and TRBJ2-5; D is uncertain. V was pared by 3 bases and J by 5 bases, with 10 bases between. CDR1 is LGHNA, CDR2 YNFKEQ, per germline. The CDR3 runs to 13 residues. The CDR3 region has the DNA TGTGCCAGCAGCCAGGCCCCAGGCGAGACCCAGTACTTC. It encodes CASSQAPGETQYF.

The V gene is TRBV9, the J gene TRBJ1-1; D is uncertain. The CDR3 runs to 14 residues. With 0 bases removed from V and 4 bases from J, the gap between germline ends came to 10 bases. CDR1 and CDR2 from the germline V gene are SGDLS and YYNGEE. DNA for the CDR3: TGTGCCAGCAGCGTAGAAGCAGAGGTCACTGAAGCTTTCTTT. This sequence encodes CASSVEAEVTEAFF.

V gene TRBV12-3 or TRBV12-4 combines with J gene TRBJ1-2; D perhaps matches TRBD1 (6 bases). The length of the CDR3 is 14 residues. V lost 6 bases to trimming and J lost 2 bases, with 13 bases between them. CDR3 bases: TGTGCCAGCAGCAGCACTGGACAGAACTATGGCTACACCTTC. Amino acids: CASSSTGQNYGYTF.

The chain has TRBV30 and TRBJ2-4; 7 positions match TRBD2. V was pared by 1 base and J by 9 bases, with 9 bases of the junction left unmatched. This CDR3 region has 14 residues. Germline-derived CDR1 and CDR2 are GTSNPN and SVGIG (reference sequence). CDR3 sequence: CAWSGAWGGGIQYF. The CDR3 bases are TGTGCCTGGAGTGGGGCCTGGGGGGGAGGCATTCAGTACTTC.

This clonotype was picked up a small number of times. The CDR3, as DNA: TGTGCCAGCAGTTTCCAGGGACAGGGGGCGTACGGCTACACCTTC. Encoded protein: CASSFQGQGAYGYTF. The genes are TRBV27 and TRBJ1-2; TRBD1 matches 12 bases. The CDR3 is made up of 15 amino acids. Germline values: CDR1 MNHEY, CDR2 SMNVEV (reference sequence). The junction had 7 bases not matched to a gene; V was cut back by 3 bases and J by 8 bases.

The chain carries TRBV20-1 and TRBJ2-3; possibly TRBD2 for D (6 bases). V dropped 5 bases and J dropped 6 bases, with 15 bases sitting between them. From germline, CDR1 is DFQATT and CDR2 SNEGSKA (reference sequence). The CDR3 spans 13 residues. The CDR3 DNA reads TGCAGTGCTGTGGACAAACGGGAGGATACGCAGTATTTT. Protein product: CSAVDKREDTQYF.

This chain connects TRBV27 to TRBJ2-5; D call uncertain. The V end lost 5 bases, the J end lost 5 bases, and 6 bases lay between the germline ends. This CDR3 comprises 11 residues. Germline lookup yields CDR1 MNHEY and CDR2 SMNVEV (reference sequence). CDR3 nucleotide sequence: TGTGCCAGCAGTAACGAGGAGACCCAGTACTTC. This gives the protein CASSNEETQYF.

This clonotype was detected only a few times. The chain employs TRBV20-1 and TRBJ2-4; TRBD2 aligns across 10 bases. The CDR3 is made up of 17 amino acids. Trimming at V came to 2 bases and at J to 5 bases, leaving 12 bases not matched to a gene. Germline CDR1 and CDR2: DFQATT and SNEGSKA (reference sequence). CDR3 protein: CSARSPRLAGLQNIQYF. The DNA of the CDR3 is TGCAGTGCTAGATCACCTCGACTAGCGGGCCTCCAAAACATTCAGTACTTC.

This chain uses TRBV7-9 with TRBJ2-1; 7 bases map to TRBD1. Trimming cost V 1 base and J 8 bases; bases outside gene matches: 8. The CDR3 is made up of 15 amino acids. From germline, CDR1 is SEHNR and CDR2 FQNEAQ (reference sequence). CDR3 in amino acids: CASSLEDRLWDEQFF. The CDR3 DNA reads as TGTGCCAGCAGCTTAGAGGACAGGCTATGGGATGAGCAGTTCTTC.

The gene calls are TRBV2 and TRBJ2-5; 13 bases fit TRBD2. Trimming took 6 bases from V and 1 from J; bases not matched to a gene: 11. Germline CDR1 is SNHLY and CDR2 is FYNNEI. The length of the CDR3 is 18 residues. The CDR3 coding sequence is TGTGCCAGCAGCGGTCCCGGGACTAGCGGGATACCCCAAGAGACCCAGTACTTC. The encoded protein is CASSGPGTSGIPQETQYF.